A selection of T cell receptor beta chains follows, all from one sample in a study of identical twins. TCRdb independently ran MiXCR on the 5' RACE reads; one entry per CDR3 protein. The sample lists hundreds of thousands of distinct CDR3 sequences, 20% to 25% seen once, with 4.3% in the top ten. Another study also made use of these data, one on T cells expressing NK-cell markers.

Sequencing used PBMCs. The receptor set was obtained from a woman aged 18-29 years in good health. Each CDR3 is given with its conserved first and last residue. The D gene is left open where the match is weak. A clone size is listed for some rows: how often the clone was seen (once, few, many), or a class if it is expanded.

clone_size,d_call,j_call,v_call,cdr3_nt,cdr3_aa
few,.,TRBJ1-1,TRBV7-9,TGTGCCAGCAGTACTCAGGGTGCCGACGGAGCTTTCTTT,CASSTQGADGAFF
few,TRBD1,TRBJ2-4,TRBV11-1,TGTGCCAGCAGCTTAGCCCCTCTTCCGGGACAGGGAATTAAAGACAAAAACATTCAGTACTTC,CASSLAPLPGQGIKDKNIQYF
.,.,TRBJ2-5,TRBV20-1,TGCAGTGCTAGTGTCCTAGGTAGTCGCGAGACCCAGTACTTC,CSASVLGSRETQYF
many,TRBD1,TRBJ2-7,TRBV4-3,TGCGCCAGCAGCCAAGAGGACAGGAACGAGCAGTACTTC,CASSQEDRNEQYF
.,.,TRBJ1-5,TRBV12-3/TRBV12-4,TGTGCCAGCGGCCCATCGGACAGATCAAATCAGCCCCAGCATTTT,CASGPSDRSNQPQHF
many,TRBD1,TRBJ1-4,TRBV4-3,TGCGCCAGCAGCCAAGAGGGGACAGGGGGGCGTGAAAAACTGTTTTTT,CASSQEGTGGREKLFF
many,.,TRBJ1-5,TRBV20-1,TGCAGTGCTAGAGGCCCAGGTGGCAATCAGCCCCAGCATTTT,CSARGPGGNQPQHF
few,TRBD2,TRBJ2-1,TRBV7-2,TGTGCCAGCAGCTTAGATAGCGGGGGGTACAATGAGCAGTTCTTC,CASSLDSGGYNEQFF
.,.,TRBJ1-1,TRBV7-6,TGTGCCAGCAGCTTAGAAGGGGGGGGCACTGAAGCTTTCTTT,CASSLEGGGTEAFF
.,.,TRBJ2-7,TRBV12-3/TRBV12-4,TGTGCCAGCAGTTTAGGCGGGACCCCCTCCGGCGAGCAGTACTTC,CASSLGGTPSGEQYF
few,.,TRBJ2-5,TRBV20-1,TGCAGTGCTAGAACCGGGGGTAGCGTGGAGACCCAGTACTTC,CSARTGGSVETQYF
many,.,TRBJ1-3,TRBV18,TGTGCCAGCTCACCGAGGACGGATACTGGAAACACCATATATTTT,CASSPRTDTGNTIYF
.,TRBD2,TRBJ2-5,TRBV9,TGTGCCAGCAGCGCTAGCGGATTCGAAGAGACCCAGTACTTC,CASSASGFEETQYF
many,.,TRBJ2-7,TRBV20-1,TGCAGTGCTAGGAGAGACTACGAGCAGTACTTC,CSARRDYEQYF
few,.,TRBJ2-7,TRBV5-1,TGCGCCAGCAGCTTGACAGGAGGCCAGGGGTACGAGCAGTACTTC,CASSLTGGQGYEQYF
.,.,TRBJ2-7,TRBV12-3/TRBV12-4,TGTGCCAGCAGTGCCGCCTTTTACGAGCAGTACTTC,CASSAAFYEQYF
many,TRBD2,TRBJ2-3,TRBV5-1,TGCGCCAGCAGTCGCGGGGGTGGCACAGATACGCAGTATTTT,CASSRGGGTDTQYF
many,.,TRBJ1-5,TRBV7-8,TGTGCCAGCAGCCTGATAGGGTCAGTCAATCAGCCCCAGCATTTT,CASSLIGSVNQPQHF
.,.,TRBJ2-5,TRBV18,TGTGCCAGCTCACCACAGCCCCAAAGAGAGACCCAGTACTTC,CASSPQPQRETQYF
many,TRBD1,TRBJ1-6,TRBV2,TGTGCCAGCACCCCCGACAGGGGGGGTTATTCACCCCTCCACTTT,CASTPDRGGYSPLHF
few,.,TRBJ2-7,TRBV7-2,TGTGCCAGCAGACTAGACTCGAAACACTACGAGCAGTACTTC,CASRLDSKHYEQYF
.,.,TRBJ1-6,TRBV7-2,TGTGCCAGCACCCCTCTAGTCAATAATTCACCCCTCCACTTT,CASTPLVNNSPLHF
few,.,TRBJ1-2,TRBV7-9,TGTGCCAGCAGCTTAGAACAGTCGAACTATGGCTACACCTTC,CASSLEQSNYGYTF
many,.,TRBJ2-1,TRBV5-1,TGCGCCAGCAGCTTGGAGTCGGCTAGCCCTTACAATGAGCAGTTCTTC,CASSLESASPYNEQFF
.,TRBD1,TRBJ1-5,TRBV9,TGTGCCAGCAGCAGGACAGGGTACGATCAGCCCCAGCATTTT,CASSRTGYDQPQHF
many,.,TRBJ2-2,TRBV14,TGTGCCAGCAGCCACCGGTCTTACTTCAACACCGGGGAGCTGTTTTTT,CASSHRSYFNTGELFF
many,.,TRBJ2-4,TRBV21-1,TGTGCCAGCAGCAAATTGGGCATTCAGTACTTC,CASSKLGIQYF
many,.,TRBJ2-7,TRBV20-1,TGCAGTGCTAGAAGGACAGCTTACGAGCAGTACTTC,CSARRTAYEQYF
.,.,TRBJ2-7,TRBV7-9,TGTGCCAGCAGCCCGACAGGAAGCCTCTACGAGCAGTACTTC,CASSPTGSLYEQYF
.,TRBD1,TRBJ2-7,TRBV5-5,TGTGCCAGCAGCTTCGGGGACAGGGACGAGCAGTACTTC,CASSFGDRDEQYF
many,TRBD2,TRBJ2-5,TRBV20-1,TGCAGTGCTAGAGCTAGCGGGGGCGCGGAGACCCAGTACTTC,CSARASGGAETQYF
.,.,TRBJ2-1,TRBV5-1,TGCGCCAGCACCGATGGGACGCTATGGAATGAGCAGTTCTTC,CASTDGTLWNEQFF
.,.,TRBJ1-1,TRBV27,TGTGCCAGCAGTTCTGTTTTTACTGAAGCTTTCTTT,CASSSVFTEAFF
.,.,TRBJ2-7,TRBV20-1,TGCAGTGCTTTGCTTGTGGGGAAGGGAGAGCAGTACTTC,CSALLVGKGEQYF
.,TRBD2,TRBJ2-3,TRBV11-3,TGTGCCAGCAGCTTAGGTTCTAGCGGGGGGGCCCTGGATACGCAGTATTTT,CASSLGSSGGALDTQYF
few,.,TRBJ1-1,TRBV20-1,TGCAGTGCTAGAAGGTCCTACACTGAAGCTTTCTTT,CSARRSYTEAFF
few,TRBD1,TRBJ2-5,TRBV12-3/TRBV12-4,TGTGCCAGCAGTTCCCGGGGACAGCTACAAGAGACCCAGTACTTC,CASSSRGQLQETQYF
few,.,TRBJ2-7,TRBV12-3/TRBV12-4,TGTGCCACCTCCGGTACGGGCGGAGGTACCTACGAGCAGTACTTC,CATSGTGGGTYEQYF
few,.,TRBJ2-7,TRBV4-2,TGTGCCAGCAGCCAAGATCTAACACTAGCTGTCGAGCAGTACTTC,CASSQDLTLAVEQYF
.,.,TRBJ2-7,TRBV21-1,TGTGCCAGCAGCCCTCCTCGCACTCAGATGTGGTACGAGCAGTACTTC,CASSPPRTQMWYEQYF
few,TRBD2,TRBJ2-1,TRBV6-4,TGTGCCAGCAAAAGGCTAGCGGGGGTTAATGAGCAGTTCTTC,CASKRLAGVNEQFF
many,.,TRBJ2-7,TRBV5-1,TGCGCCAGCAGGGATATGTTTCCTTCCTACGAGCAGTACTTC,CASRDMFPSYEQYF
.,.,TRBJ2-5,TRBV9,TGTGCCAGCAGCGTAGATGGGCAGTACCAAGAGACCCAGTACTTC,CASSVDGQYQETQYF
few,.,TRBJ1-1,TRBV7-9,TGTGCCAGCAGCTCTTGGGGAAGTAACACTGAAGCTTTCTTT,CASSSWGSNTEAFF
many,TRBD2,TRBJ2-2,TRBV12-3/TRBV12-4,TGTGCCAGCAGAAACGGCGGGAGTTTGTCCGGGGAGCTGTTTTTT,CASRNGGSLSGELFF
.,TRBD1,TRBJ2-3,TRBV6-1,TGTGCCAGCAACCTAGTCCCGGGACAGGGAAGGGACACAGATACGCAGTATTTT,CASNLVPGQGRDTDTQYF
many,TRBD2,TRBJ2-7,TRBV5-1,TGCGCCAGCAGCTTGAGCGGGGTTACCTACGAGCAGTACTTC,CASSLSGVTYEQYF
few,.,TRBJ2-2,TRBV6-1,TGTGCCAGCCTGGGACCCATCACCGGGGAGCTGTTTTTT,CASLGPITGELFF
few,.,TRBJ1-6,TRBV20-1,TGCAGTGCTAGGGAGCGACCCTGGGCCCTCCACTTT,CSARERPWALHF
few,TRBD1,TRBJ1-1,TRBV9,TGTGCCAGCAGCTTCCAGACAGGGGCCGACACTGAAGCTTTCTTT,CASSFQTGADTEAFF
few,.,TRBJ2-1,TRBV18,TGTGCCAGCTCCTCCACACGTTACAATGAGCAGTTCTTC,CASSSTRYNEQFF
.,.,TRBJ2-2,TRBV5-1,TGCGCCAGCAGATATCGGGGGAACACCGGGGAGCTGTTTTTT,CASRYRGNTGELFF
.,TRBD2,TRBJ2-1,TRBV12-3/TRBV12-4,TGTGCCAGCAGTCCTCTTAGCGGGGGGGGGAAGTTCTTC,CASSPLSGGGKFF
few,TRBD2,TRBJ2-5,TRBV6-1,TGTGCCAGCTGGCCTAGCGGACAAGAGACCCAGTACTTC,CASWPSGQETQYF